The subject of this entry is one T cell receptor (beta chain). Deletions cut 6 bases from V and 7 bases from J, with 28 bases between. CDR1 and CDR2 (germline): LNHDA, SQIVND (reference sequence). CDR3 size: 18 residues. This record belongs to a study of T cells in Graves' hyperthyroidism and ophthalmopathy. Amplified TCR beta CDR3 regions derived from RNA transcripts. The HTBI primer set drove a first-round RT-PCR of the TCR CDR3. TCRdb fed the multiplex PCR reads into MiXCR, producing one record per CDR3 protein. The data contain approximately 720,000 distinct CDR3 sequences, around a sixth of them singletons.

J is TRBJ2-1 and V is TRBV19; a weak D match, TRBD2 (7 bases). This TCR derives from a woman between 45 and 60 years old with Graves' hyperthyroidism that later progressed to Graves' ophthalmopathy. The sample was blood. CDR3: CASSKRGGLGLMGNEQFF. DNA for the CDR3: TGTGCCAGTAGCAAGAGGGGGGGCCTCGGTCTAATGGGGAATGAGCAGTTCTTC.